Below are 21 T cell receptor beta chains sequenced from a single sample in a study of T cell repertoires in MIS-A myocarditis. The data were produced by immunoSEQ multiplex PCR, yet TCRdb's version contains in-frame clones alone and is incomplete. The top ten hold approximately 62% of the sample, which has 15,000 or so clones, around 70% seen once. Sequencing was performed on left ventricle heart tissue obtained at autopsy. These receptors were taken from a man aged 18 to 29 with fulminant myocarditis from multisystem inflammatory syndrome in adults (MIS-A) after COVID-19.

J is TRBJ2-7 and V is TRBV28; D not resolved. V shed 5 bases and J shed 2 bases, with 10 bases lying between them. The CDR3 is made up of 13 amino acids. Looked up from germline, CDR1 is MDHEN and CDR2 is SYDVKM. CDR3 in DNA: TGTGCCAGCAGTCCCCATCTTACCTACGAGCAGTACTTC. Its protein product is CASSPHLTYEQYF. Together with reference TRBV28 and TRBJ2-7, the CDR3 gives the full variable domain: DVKVTQSSRYLVKRTGEKVFLECVQDMDHENMFWYRQDPGLGLRLIYFSYDVKMKEKGDIPEGYSVSREKKERFSLILESASTNQTSMYLCASSPHLTYEQYFGPGTRLTVT.

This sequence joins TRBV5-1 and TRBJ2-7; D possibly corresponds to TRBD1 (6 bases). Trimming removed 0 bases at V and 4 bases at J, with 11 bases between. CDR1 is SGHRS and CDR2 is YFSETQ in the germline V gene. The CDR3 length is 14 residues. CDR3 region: CASSLAAGDYEQYF. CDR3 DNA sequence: TGCGCCAGCAGCTTGGCAGCAGGGGATTACGAGCAGTACTTC.

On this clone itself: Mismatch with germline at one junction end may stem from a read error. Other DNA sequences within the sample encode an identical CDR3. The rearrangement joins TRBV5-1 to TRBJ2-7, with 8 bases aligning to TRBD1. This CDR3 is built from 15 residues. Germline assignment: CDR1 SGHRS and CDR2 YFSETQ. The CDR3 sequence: CASSIISGGSSEQYF. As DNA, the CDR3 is TGCGCCAGCAGCATCATCTCAGGGGGCTCGAGCGAGCAGTATTTC.

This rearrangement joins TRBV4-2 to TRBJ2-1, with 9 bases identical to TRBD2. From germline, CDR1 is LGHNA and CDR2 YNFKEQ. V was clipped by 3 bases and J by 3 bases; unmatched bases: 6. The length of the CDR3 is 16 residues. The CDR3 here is CASSQDSGGNYNEQFF. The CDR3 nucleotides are TGTGCCAGCAGCCAGGATAGCGGGGGAAACTACAATGAGCAGTTCTTC.

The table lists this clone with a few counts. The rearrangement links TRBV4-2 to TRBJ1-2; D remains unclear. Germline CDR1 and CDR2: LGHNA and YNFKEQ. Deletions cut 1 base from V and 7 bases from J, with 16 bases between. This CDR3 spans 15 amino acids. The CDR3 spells CASSQVVSTGSGYTF. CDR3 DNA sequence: TGTGCCAGCAGCCAAGTAGTCTCGACGGGTTCTGGCTACACCTTC.

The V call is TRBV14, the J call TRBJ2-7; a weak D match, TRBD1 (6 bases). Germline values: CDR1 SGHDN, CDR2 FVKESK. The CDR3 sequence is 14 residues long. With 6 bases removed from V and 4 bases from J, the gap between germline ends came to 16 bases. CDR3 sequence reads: CASSQQGLGYEQYF. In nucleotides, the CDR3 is TGTGCCAGCAGTCAACAGGGTTTAGGTTACGAGCAGTACTTC.

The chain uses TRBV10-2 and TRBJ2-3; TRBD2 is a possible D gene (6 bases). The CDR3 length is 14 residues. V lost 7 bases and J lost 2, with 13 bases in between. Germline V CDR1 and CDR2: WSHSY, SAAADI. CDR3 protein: CASKERGLTDTQYF. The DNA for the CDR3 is TGCGCCAGCAAGGAGAGGGGACTCACAGATACGCAGTATTTT.

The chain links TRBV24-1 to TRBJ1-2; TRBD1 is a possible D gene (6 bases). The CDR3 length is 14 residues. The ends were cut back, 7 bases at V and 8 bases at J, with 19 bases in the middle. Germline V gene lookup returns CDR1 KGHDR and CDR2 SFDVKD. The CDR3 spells CATRGPGGAGGYTF. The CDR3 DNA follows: TGTGCCACCAGAGGGCCGGGGGGCGCAGGGGGCTACACCTTC.

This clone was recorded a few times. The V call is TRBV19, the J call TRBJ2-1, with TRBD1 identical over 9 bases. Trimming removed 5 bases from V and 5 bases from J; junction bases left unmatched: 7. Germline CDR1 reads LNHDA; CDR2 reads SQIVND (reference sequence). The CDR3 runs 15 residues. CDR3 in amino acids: CASSSGQGRDNEQFF. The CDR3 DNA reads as TGTGCCAGTAGTTCGGGACAGGGAAGGGACAATGAGCAGTTCTTC. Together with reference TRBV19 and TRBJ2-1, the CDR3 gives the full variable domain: DGGITQSPKYLFRKEGQNVTLSCEQNLNHDAMYWYRQDPGQGLRLIYYSQIVNDFQKGDIAEGYSVSREKKESFPLTVTSAQKNPTAFYLCASSSGQGRDNEQFFGPGTRLTVL.

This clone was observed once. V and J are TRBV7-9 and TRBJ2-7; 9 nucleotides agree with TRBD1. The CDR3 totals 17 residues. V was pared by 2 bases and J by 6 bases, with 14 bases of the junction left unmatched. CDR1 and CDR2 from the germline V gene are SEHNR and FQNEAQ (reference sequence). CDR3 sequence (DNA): TGTGCCAGCAGCTTATTTCTGCCTGGGACAGGGAGCGGCGAGCAGTACTTC. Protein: CASSLFLPGTGSGEQYF.

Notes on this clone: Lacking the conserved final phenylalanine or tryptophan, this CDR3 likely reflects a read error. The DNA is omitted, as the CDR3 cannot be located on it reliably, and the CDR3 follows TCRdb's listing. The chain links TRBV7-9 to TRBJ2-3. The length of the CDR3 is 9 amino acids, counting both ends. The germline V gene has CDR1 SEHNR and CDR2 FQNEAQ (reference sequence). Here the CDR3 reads CASSSSGSL.

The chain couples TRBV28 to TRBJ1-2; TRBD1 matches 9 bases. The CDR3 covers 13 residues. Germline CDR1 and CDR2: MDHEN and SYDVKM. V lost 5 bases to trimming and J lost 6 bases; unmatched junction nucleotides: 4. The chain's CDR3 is CASSGDRAHGYTF. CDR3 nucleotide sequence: TGTGCCAGCAGTGGGGACAGGGCCCATGGCTACACCTTC.

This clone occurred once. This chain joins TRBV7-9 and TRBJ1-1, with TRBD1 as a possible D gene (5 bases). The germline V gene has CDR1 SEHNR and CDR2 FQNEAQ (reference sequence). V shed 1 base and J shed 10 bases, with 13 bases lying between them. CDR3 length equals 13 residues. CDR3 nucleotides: TGTGCCAGCAGCTTAGGGGGCCCCGACCGAGCTTTCTTT. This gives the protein CASSLGGPDRAFF. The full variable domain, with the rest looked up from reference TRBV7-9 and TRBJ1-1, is DTGVSQNPRHKITKRGQNVTFRCDPISEHNRLYWYRQTLGQGPEFLTYFQNEAQLEKSRLLSDRFSAERPKGSFSTLEIQRTEQGDSAMYLCASSLGGPDRAFFGQGTRLTVV.

Here the CDR3 reads CASRSMTEAFF. The CDR3 DNA reads as TGTGCCAGCAGATCTATGACTGAAGCTTTCTTT. V is TRBV28 and J is TRBJ1-1; D remains ambiguous. V lost 6 bases, J lost 5 bases, and 7 bases lay in between. The CDR3 has 11 amino acids. Germline V gene lookup returns CDR1 MDHEN and CDR2 SYDVKM.

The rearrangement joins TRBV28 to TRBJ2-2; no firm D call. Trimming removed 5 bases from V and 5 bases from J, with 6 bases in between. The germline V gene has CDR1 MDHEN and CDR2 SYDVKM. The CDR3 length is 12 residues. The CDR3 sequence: CASSPWTGELFF. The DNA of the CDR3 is TGTGCCAGCAGTCCCTGGACCGGGGAGCTGTTTTTT.

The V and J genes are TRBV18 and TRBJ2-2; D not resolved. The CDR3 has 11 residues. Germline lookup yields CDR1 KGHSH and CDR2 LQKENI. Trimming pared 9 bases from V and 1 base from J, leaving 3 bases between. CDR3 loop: CASENTGELFF. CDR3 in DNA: TGTGCCAGTGAGAACACCGGGGAGCTGTTTTTT.

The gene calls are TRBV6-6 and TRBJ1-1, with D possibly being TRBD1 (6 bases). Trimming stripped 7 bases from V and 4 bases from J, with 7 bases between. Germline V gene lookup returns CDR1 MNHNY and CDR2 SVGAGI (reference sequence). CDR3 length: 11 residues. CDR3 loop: CASNRATEAFF. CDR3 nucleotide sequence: TGTGCCAGCAACAGGGCCACTGAAGCTTTCTTT.

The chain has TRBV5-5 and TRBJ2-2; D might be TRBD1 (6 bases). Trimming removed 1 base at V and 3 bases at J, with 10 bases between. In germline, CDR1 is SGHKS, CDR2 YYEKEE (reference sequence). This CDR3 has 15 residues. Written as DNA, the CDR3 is TGTGCCAGCAGCTTGTCAGCAGGGGACACCGGGGAGCTGTTTTTT. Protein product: CASSLSAGDTGELFF.

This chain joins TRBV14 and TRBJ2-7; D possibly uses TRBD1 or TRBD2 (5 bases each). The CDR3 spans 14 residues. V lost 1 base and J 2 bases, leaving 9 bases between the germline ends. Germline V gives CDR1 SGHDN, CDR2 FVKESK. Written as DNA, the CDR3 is TGTGCCAGCAGCCAAGGAACGGGACCCTACGAGCAGTACTTC. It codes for CASSQGTGPYEQYF.

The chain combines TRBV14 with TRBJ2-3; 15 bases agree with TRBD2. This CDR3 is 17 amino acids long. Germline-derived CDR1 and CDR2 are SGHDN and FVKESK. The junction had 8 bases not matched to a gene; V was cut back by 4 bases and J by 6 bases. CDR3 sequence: CASSRGLAGGPMDTQYF. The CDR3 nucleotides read TGTGCCAGCAGCCGAGGACTAGCGGGAGGGCCGATGGATACGCAGTATTTT. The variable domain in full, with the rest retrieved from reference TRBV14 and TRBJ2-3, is EAGVTQFPSHSVIEKGQTVTLRCDPISGHDNLYWYRRVMGKEIKFLLHFVKESKQDESGMPNNRFLAERTGGTYSTLKVQPAELEDSGVYFCASSRGLAGGPMDTQYFGPGTRLTVL.

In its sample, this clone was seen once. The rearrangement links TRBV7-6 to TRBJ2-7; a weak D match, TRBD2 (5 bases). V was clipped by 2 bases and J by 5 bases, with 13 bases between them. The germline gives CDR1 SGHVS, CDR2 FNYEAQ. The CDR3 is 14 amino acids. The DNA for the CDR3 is TGTGCCAGCAGCTTAATTGGGGAGTCCAACGAGCAGTACTTC. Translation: CASSLIGESNEQYF.